Sequencing of this T cell receptor (beta chain) was carried out in a study of blood T cell repertoires in COVID-19. Per germline, CDR1 SGHNT and CDR2 YENEEA. V shed 1 base and J shed 2 bases, with 13 bases lying between them. The CDR3 totals 16 residues. Data came from immunoSEQ multiplex PCR; TCRdb stores just in-frame clones and leaves some out. The table lists tens of thousands of clones, about 90% of them singletons. This sequence joins TRBV11-3 and TRBJ2-3; possibly TRBD2 for D (5 bases). The sequencing sample was made of peripheral blood. The clonotype comes from an older man with acute or convalescent COVID-19. CDR3 loop: CASSLGASQYTDTQYF. The CDR3 DNA follows: TGTGCCAGCAGCTTAGGCGCTAGCCAATACACAGATACGCAGTATTTT.